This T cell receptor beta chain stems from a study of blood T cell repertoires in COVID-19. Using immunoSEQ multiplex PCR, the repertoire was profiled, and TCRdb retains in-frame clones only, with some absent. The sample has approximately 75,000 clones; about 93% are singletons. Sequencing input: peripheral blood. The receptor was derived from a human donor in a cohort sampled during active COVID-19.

CDR3 protein: CASSQDWGSEVNTQYF. As DNA, the CDR3 is TGCGCCAGCAGCCAAGATTGGGGTAGCGAGGTAAATACGCAGTATTTT. The chain employs TRBV4-3 and TRBJ2-3; possibly TRBD2 for D (5 bases). V was pared by 0 bases and J by 7 bases, with 17 bases between. The length of the CDR3 is 16 residues. Per the germline V gene, CDR1 is LGHNA and CDR2 is YSLEER.